This T cell receptor (beta chain) is from a study of stem cell transplantation in POMP-related autoinflammatory disease. At the level of the study: The study hypothesized thymoproteasome defects skew the TRB repertoire via impaired CD8+ selection. Study-level points and caveats: A trend toward lower repertoire diversity and greater clonality appeared in every analyzed T-cell subset of PRAID patients. In PRAID patients, the number of distinct TRB V-J gene pairings was restricted.

The CDR3 is made up of 12 amino acids. Trimming cost V 5 bases and J 6 bases; bases outside gene matches: 4. With regard to this clone: Its target is unknown.

Clones were sequenced by immunoSEQ multiplex PCR, and TCRdb holds only the in-frame ones, with some missing. The table lists 9,500 to 14,000 clones, 70% to 90% of them singletons. The chain joins TRBV5-3 to TRBJ1-1, with 7 bases that match TRBD1. TRBV5-3 is filed as an ORF, its function uncertain. The source of this sequence is a human donor with POMP-related autoinflammation and immune dysregulation (PRAID). Here the sequenced sample was CD8+ T cells from PBMCs, taken before stem cell transplantation. In nucleotides, the CDR3 is TGTGCCAGAAGATATGACAGGGCTGAAGCTTTCTTT. Translated, it gives CARRYDRAEAFF.